This TCR beta chain originates from a study of T-cell memory formation after mild COVID-19. Constant-segment-primed 5'RACE gave TCR alpha and TCR beta cDNA libraries with sample barcodes and UMIs. TCRdb re-called the 5' RACE reads with MiXCR, one entry per CDR3 protein. The sample lists under 350,000 distinct CDR3 sequences; roughly 17% were seen once. V was shortened by 3 bases and J by 6 bases, with 9 bases between the two germline ends. This CDR3 is built from 13 residues. From germline, CDR1 is SEHNR and CDR2 FQNEAQ (reference sequence). General study points: Day 15 to 85 contractors were CD4/CD8 balanced; later expanders leaned CD4+. Most CD4+ clones that shrank were in CM and EM, while CD8+ ones turned up in EMRA. Detection of some responders pre-infection suggested pre-existing cross-reactive memory T cells participated.

This clonotype was observed once. No antigen is known for it. The origin of this receptor is a man aged 18 to 30 who had mild COVID-19 (a few samples of this study predate the infection). Cell type and time point are not known. Sequenced: PBMCs or a T cell subset sorted from them (not recorded which). The rearrangement joins TRBV7-9 to TRBJ2-4; the D gene is possibly TRBD1 (6 bases). Here the CDR3 DNA reads TGTGCCAGCAGCTTTACAGGGAGAAACATTCAGTACTTC. Translated: CASSFTGRNIQYF.